The clone carrying this T cell receptor (beta chain) was counted a few times. As yet, its antigen is unknown. These data come from a study of spatial heterogeneity in lung cancer. Findings and caveats of the study: Among blood samples, ubiquitous expanded tumor TCRs appeared more at resection than at follow-up.

TCRdb reprocessed the 5' RACE reads via MiXCR and lists one record per CDR3 protein. The sample carries 75,000 to 85,000 distinct CDR3 sequences, more than 15% recorded once. Sample time point: sample taken at primary tumor resection. Unsorted tumor, nontumor lung tissue or cryopreserved PBMC supplied the whole RNA. The donor group consisted of over 55 patients who had untreated, early-stage non-small cell lung cancer. The source was PBMCs, collected at surgery. The clonotype comes from a male donor with early-stage non-small cell lung cancer.

The CDR3 nucleotides read TGTGCCAGCAGAATGAACGGAGCAAACTATGGCTACACCTTC. This sequence encodes CASRMNGANYGYTF. The J gene is TRBJ1-2, the V gene TRBV12-3 or TRBV12-4; D remains unclear. The CDR3 is 14 amino acids. Trimming stripped 6 bases from V and 2 bases from J, with 13 bases between.